This T cell receptor beta chain derives from a study of T cells after yellow fever vaccination. Whole-study context: SMART-Seq v4 Ultra Low Input handled preparation of low-cell-number fractions. Study-wide points: Clones from primary vaccination mostly reappeared after the booster (96% CD4, roughly 87% CD8).

This clonotype was recorded many times. No antigen is known for it. It was through 5'RACE template switching that TCR cDNA was made, with a universal primer site and UMIs added. TCRdb independently ran MiXCR on the 5' RACE reads; one entry per CDR3 protein. The table shows about 73,000 distinct CDR3 sequences, with around 7.3% occurring only once. Sequences were derived from CD8+ T cells sorted from PBMCs, sampled on the day of the yellow fever booster vaccination. This sequence was found in a man aged 25 to 45 who received the YFV17D yellow fever vaccine.

The CDR3 coding sequence is TGTGCCAGCAGCTTGGCTGCGGGCACTGAAGCTTTCTTT. Its translation: CASSLAAGTEAFF. This rearrangement joins TRBV5-5 to TRBJ1-1; no clear D. The length of the CDR3 is 13 residues. The V and J ends lost 0 bases and 4 bases respectively, with 7 bases between them. Germline V CDR1 and CDR2: SGHKS, YYEKEE (reference sequence).